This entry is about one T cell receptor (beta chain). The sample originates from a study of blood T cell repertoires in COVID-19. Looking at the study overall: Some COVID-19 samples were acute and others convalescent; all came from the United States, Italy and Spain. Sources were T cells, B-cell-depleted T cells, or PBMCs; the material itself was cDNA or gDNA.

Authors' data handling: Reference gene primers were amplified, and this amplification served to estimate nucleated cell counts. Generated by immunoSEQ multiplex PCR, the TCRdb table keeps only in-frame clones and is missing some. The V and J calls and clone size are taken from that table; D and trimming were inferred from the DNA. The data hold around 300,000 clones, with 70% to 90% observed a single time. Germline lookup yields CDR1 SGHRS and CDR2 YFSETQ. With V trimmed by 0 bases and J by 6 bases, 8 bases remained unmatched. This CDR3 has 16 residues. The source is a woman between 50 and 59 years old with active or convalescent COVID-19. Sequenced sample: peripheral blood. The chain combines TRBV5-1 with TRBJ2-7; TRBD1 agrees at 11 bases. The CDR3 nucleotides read TGCGCCAGCAGCTTGGTCCCTGGGACAGGGGGGGGCGAGCAGTACTTC. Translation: CASSLVPGTGGGEQYF. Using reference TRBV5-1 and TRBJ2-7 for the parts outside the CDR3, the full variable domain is KAGVTQTPRYLIKTRGQQVTLSCSPISGHRSVSWYQQTPGQGLQFLFEYFSETQRNKGNFPGRFSGRQFSNSRSEMNVSTLELGDSALYLCASSLVPGTGGGEQYFGPGTRLTVT.